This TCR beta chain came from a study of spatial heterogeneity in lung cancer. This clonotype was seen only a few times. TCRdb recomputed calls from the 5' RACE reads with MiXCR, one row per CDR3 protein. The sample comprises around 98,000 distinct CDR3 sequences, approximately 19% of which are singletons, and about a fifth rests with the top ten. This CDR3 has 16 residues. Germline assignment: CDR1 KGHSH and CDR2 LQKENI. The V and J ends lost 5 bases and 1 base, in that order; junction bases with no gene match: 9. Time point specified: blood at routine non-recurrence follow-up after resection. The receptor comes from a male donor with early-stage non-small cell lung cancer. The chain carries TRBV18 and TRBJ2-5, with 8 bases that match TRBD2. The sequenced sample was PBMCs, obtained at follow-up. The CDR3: CASSTRPAGVQETQYF. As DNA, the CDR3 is TGTGCCAGCTCAACAAGGCCAGCGGGGGTCCAAGAGACCCAGTACTTC.